The next 31 T cell receptor beta chains were all read from a single sample in a study of control samples from healthy donors and cancer patients. Data came from immunoSEQ multiplex PCR; TCRdb stores just in-frame clones and leaves some out. The table lists about 140,000 clones, about 90% of them singletons. Specimen: blood. These receptors were collected from a man aged 18 to 29 in good health.

The chain joins TRBV7-9 to TRBJ1-3, with D perhaps matching TRBD1 (6 bases). The CDR3 runs 16 residues. V lost 7 bases, J lost 4 bases, and 20 bases lay in between. CDR1 SEHNR and CDR2 FQNEAQ come from the germline V gene (reference sequence). The CDR3 DNA sequence: TGTGCCAGCACCTCCCCGGGAAGGGGGTTCGGAAACACCATATATTTT. The encoded protein is CASTSPGRGFGNTIYF.

This clone has more than one count but fewer than ten. This chain connects TRBV5-5 to TRBJ2-7; D possibly corresponds to TRBD2 (5 bases). Deletions cut 2 bases from V and 2 bases from J, with 8 bases between. The V gene's germline CDR1 is SGHKS and CDR2 YYEKEE (reference sequence). This CDR3 spans 13 amino acids. CDR3 protein: CASSLGSPYEQYF. CDR3 coding DNA: TGTGCCAGCAGCTTAGGGAGCCCCTACGAGCAGTACTTC.

The rearrangement uses TRBV12-3 or TRBV12-4 and TRBJ1-3; D unclear. Deletions cut 6 bases from V and 7 bases from J, with 7 bases between. This CDR3 region has 11 residues. CDR3 amino acids: CASSPDNTIYF. The CDR3 DNA sequence: TGTGCCAGCAGCCCCGACAACACCATATATTTT.

The gene calls are TRBV6-6 and TRBJ1-6; no definite D call. V lost 1 base to trimming and J lost 5 bases, with 0 bases between them. The CDR3 runs to 12 residues. Germline V lookup: CDR1 MNHNY, CDR2 SVGAGI (reference sequence). The CDR3 DNA reads TGTGCCAGCAGTTACTATAATTCACCCCTCCACTTT. This gives the protein CASSYYNSPLHF.

The V and J genes are TRBV7-9 and TRBJ2-7; D might be TRBD1 (5 bases). The V gene's germline CDR1 is SEHNR and CDR2 FQNEAQ (reference sequence). This CDR3 has 17 amino acids. V lost 4 bases and J 3 bases, leaving 22 bases between the germline ends. This chain's CDR3 is CASSSWGRDGENYEQYF. The CDR3 DNA reads as TGTGCCAGCAGCTCGTGGGGCAGGGATGGGGAAAACTACGAGCAGTACTTC.

This chain uses TRBV5-6 with TRBJ2-1; 7 bases are shared with TRBD2. The germline gives CDR1 SGHDT, CDR2 YYEEEE. V was clipped by 4 bases and J by 4 bases; unmatched bases: 11. This CDR3 comprises 16 residues. Here the CDR3 DNA reads TGTGCCAGCAGCCGGTCCCTACTAGCGTCTTACAATGAGCAGTTCTTC. Encoded protein: CASSRSLLASYNEQFF.

The chain uses TRBV12-3 or TRBV12-4 and TRBJ1-2, with 10 bases lining up with TRBD1. CDR3 length equals 12 residues. The junction had 2 bases not matched to a gene; V was cut back by 6 bases and J by 7 bases. CDR3 region: CASSRTGGGYTF. In nucleotides, the CDR3 is TGTGCCAGCAGCAGGACAGGGGGTGGCTACACCTTC.

This chain uses TRBV18 with TRBJ2-1; D gene unclear. Trimming pared 3 bases from V and 1 base from J, leaving 13 bases between. This CDR3 has 16 residues. Germline CDR1 is KGHSH and CDR2 is LQKENI. Here the CDR3 reads CASSPSRAKSYNEQFF. CDR3 coding DNA: TGTGCCAGCTCACCCTCTAGAGCCAAGTCCTACAATGAGCAGTTCTTC.

J is TRBJ1-3 and V is TRBV19, with D perhaps TRBD1 (6 bases). Per germline, CDR1 LNHDA and CDR2 SQIVND (reference sequence). This CDR3 has 15 residues. V was shortened by 5 bases and J by 0 bases, with 11 bases between the two germline ends. The CDR3 nucleotides are TGTGCCAGTAGTCCCGCGGGGGCCTCTGGAAACACCATATATTTT. This codes for CASSPAGASGNTIYF.

This clone was recorded once. The CDR3 is CATSRDQGTEAFF. In nucleotides, the CDR3 is TGTGCCACCAGCAGAGATCAGGGCACTGAAGCTTTCTTT. The chain has TRBV15 and TRBJ1-1, with a possible D match to TRBD1 (5 bases). V lost 0 bases and J 4 bases, leaving 6 bases between the germline ends. The V gene's germline CDR1 is LNHNV and CDR2 YYDKDF (reference sequence). CDR3 length: 13 residues.

This chain uses TRBV7-9 with TRBJ1-3; TRBD1 agrees at 9 bases. Germline CDR1 is SEHNR and CDR2 is FQNEAQ (reference sequence). The CDR3 is 16 residues long. The V segment lost 5 bases and the J segment 2 bases; nucleotides outside the gene matches: 7. In nucleotides, the CDR3 is TGTGCCAGCAGCGGCAGGGACAGGGTGGCTGGAAACACCATATATTTT. Its protein is CASSGRDRVAGNTIYF.

The chain joins TRBV7-9 to TRBJ1-1, with TRBD1 identical over 7 bases. With 5 bases clipped from V and 9 bases from J, the junction kept 6 bases outside the gene matches. The CDR3 has 12 residues. Germline V CDR1 and CDR2: SEHNR, FQNEAQ (reference sequence). The CDR3 region has the DNA TGTGCCAGCAGCGTTGCGGGACAGAAAGCTTTCTTT. This encodes CASSVAGQKAFF.

This clone was detected once. The chain recombines TRBV14 with TRBJ1-4; 9 positions agree with TRBD1. The CDR3 is 15 residues long. Germline V gives CDR1 SGHDN, CDR2 FVKESK. V was pared by 4 bases and J by 7 bases, with 7 bases of the junction left unmatched. The CDR3, as DNA: TGTGCCAGCAGCCTTCGGACAGGGGAGGGTGAAAAACTGTTTTTT. Translating gives CASSLRTGEGEKLFF.

J is TRBJ1-2 and V is TRBV3-1 (or the pseudogene TRBV3-2), with a tentative D call TRBD1 (5 bases). Trimming removed 0 bases at V and 6 bases at J, with 11 bases between. The CDR3 length is 14 residues. CDR1 and CDR2 (germline): LGHDT, YNNKEL (reference sequence). The CDR3 DNA reads TGTGCCAGCAGCCAAGACTCACCCAGGGATGGCTACACCTTC. Translating it yields CASSQDSPRDGYTF.

This sequence joins TRBV7-9 and TRBJ1-1, with no clear D. V lost 2 bases and J lost 5, with 12 bases in between. Germline CDR1 SEHNR, CDR2 FQNEAQ (reference sequence). The CDR3 consists of 14 residues. CDR3 nucleotides: TGTGCCAGCAGCTTAAACACCTTGGGGACTGAAGCTTTCTTT. Translation gives CASSLNTLGTEAFF.

This chain's CDR3 is CASSLSSLGPQHF. The CDR3 region has the DNA TGTGCCAGCAGTTTAAGCAGCTTGGGGCCCCAGCATTTT. The V call is TRBV12-3 or TRBV12-4, the J call TRBJ1-5; D is unresolved. Trimming stripped 2 bases from V and 9 bases from J, with 11 bases between. CDR3 length: 13 amino acids.

The chain employs TRBV7-3 and TRBJ1-1; D not resolved. The germline CDR1 and CDR2 sequences are SGHTA and FQGTGA. The CDR3 consists of 13 residues. V was trimmed by 5 bases and J by 2 bases, leaving 9 bases between them. CDR3 sequence reads: CASSRSYNTEAFF. Here the CDR3 DNA reads TGTGCCAGCAGCCGATCTTATAACACTGAAGCTTTCTTT.

The chain links TRBV29-1 to TRBJ1-1; D remains ambiguous. The CDR3 extends over 13 amino acids. Germline CDR1 SQVTM, CDR2 ANQGSEA. V lost 7 bases, J lost 0 bases, and 12 bases lay in between. CDR3 nucleotides: TGCAGCGGATCGGTCAGTATGAACACTGAAGCTTTCTTT. Amino acids: CSGSVSMNTEAFF.

With regard to this clone: Other DNA sequences of this sample code for an identical CDR3. The chain recombines TRBV20-1 with TRBJ2-5, with D unresolved. The V and J ends lost 1 base and 5 bases respectively, with 5 bases between them. CDR1 DFQATT and CDR2 SNEGSKA come from the germline V gene (reference sequence). The CDR3 consists of 11 residues. The CDR3 DNA is TGCAGTGCTAGAGTCCAGGAGACCCAGTACTTC. Encoded protein: CSARVQETQYF.

This clone was counted between two and nine times. The chain is built from TRBV5-6 and TRBJ2-7; no clear D. Trimming took off 4 bases at V and 0 bases at J, with 11 bases between the two ends. This CDR3 is 14 amino acids long. Germline CDR1 reads SGHDT; CDR2 reads YYEEEE. DNA of the CDR3: TGTGCCAGCAGCGGCTCAGGATTCTCCTACGAGCAGTACTTC. This gives the protein CASSGSGFSYEQYF. Complete variable domain (other parts from reference TRBV5-6 and TRBJ2-7): DAGVTQSPTHLIKTRGQQVTLRCSPKSGHDTVSWYQQALGQGPQFIFQYYEEEERQRGNFPDRFSGHQFPNYSSELNVNALLLGDSALYLCASSGSGFSYEQYFGPGTRLTVT.

This sequence joins TRBV19 and TRBJ2-1; TRBD2 matches 10 bases. This CDR3 comprises 14 residues. The J segment lost 3 bases and the V segment lost 4 bases, leaving 0 bases of the junction unmatched. The germline gives CDR1 LNHDA, CDR2 SQIVND (reference sequence). CDR3 coding DNA: TGTGCCAGTAGTACTAGCGGGGGCTACAATGAGCAGTTCTTC. Protein: CASSTSGGYNEQFF.

The chain couples TRBV30 to TRBJ2-7, with 11 bases lining up with TRBD1. CDR1 and CDR2 (germline): GTSNPN, SVGIG (reference sequence). The CDR3 has 14 residues. The trim removed 3 bases at V and 5 bases at J, leaving 6 bases unmatched. DNA of the CDR3: TGTGCCTGGAGCCGGGACAGGGGGTTAAACGAGCAGTACTTC. Residues: CAWSRDRGLNEQYF. Filled out from reference TRBV30 and TRBJ2-7, the complete variable domain reads SQTIHQWPATLVQPVGSPLSLECTVEGTSNPNLYWYRQAAGRGLQLLFYSVGIGQISSEVPQNLSASRPQDRQFILSSKKLLLSDSGFYLCAWSRDRGLNEQYFGPGTRLTVT.

The rearrangement uses TRBV3-1 (or the pseudogene TRBV3-2) and TRBJ2-2; either TRBD1 or TRBD2 may supply D (5 bases each). Germline V gene sequence: CDR1 LGHDT, CDR2 YNNKEL (reference sequence). Deletions cut 7 bases from V and 2 bases from J, with 20 bases between. The CDR3 totals 17 residues. CDR3 in amino acids: CASTRRGVGLNTGELFF. Written as DNA, the CDR3 is TGTGCCAGCACCCGAAGGGGAGTGGGGTTAAACACCGGGGAGCTGTTTTTT.

This chain joins TRBV5-1 and TRBJ2-6; D ambiguous. The germline V gene has CDR1 SGHRS and CDR2 YFSETQ. V was shortened by 3 bases and J by 0 bases, with 19 bases between the two germline ends. This CDR3 has 19 residues. The CDR3, as DNA: TGCGCCAGCAGCTCCCCCCACGGACCGGTCCGCTCTGGGGCCAACGTCCTGACTTTC. This translates into CASSSPHGPVRSGANVLTF.

The genes are TRBV24-1 and TRBJ1-5; weak D call: TRBD1 (5 bases). The V gene's germline CDR1 is KGHDR and CDR2 SFDVKD. The CDR3 runs to 13 residues. Trimming shortened V by 7 bases and J by 3 bases, and 9 bases separated the two germline ends. CDR3 DNA sequence: TGTGCCACCAGGCAAGGGACCAATCAGCCCCAGCATTTT. Its protein is CATRQGTNQPQHF.

J is TRBJ1-2 and V is TRBV20-1, with TRBD1 as a possible D gene (6 bases). V shed 2 bases and J shed 8 bases, with 9 bases lying between them. The CDR3 spans 11 residues. Germline V gene data show CDR1 as DFQATT and CDR2 as SNEGSKA (reference sequence). CDR3 sequence (DNA): TGCAGTGCTAGAAGGGGGGGAGGCTACACCTTC. This codes for CSARRGGGYTF.

The count of this clone is one. The genes are TRBV27 and TRBJ1-4, with no clear D. Germline lookup yields CDR1 MNHEY and CDR2 SMNVEV (reference sequence). This CDR3 contains 13 residues. The V end was cut by 4 bases, the J end by 12 bases, with 15 bases between. The CDR3 DNA sequence: TGTGCCAGCAGTTCATCCGGGGTTAGACAACTGTTTTTT. Its protein is CASSSSGVRQLFF. The full variable domain, rest sourced from reference TRBV27 and TRBJ1-4, is EAQVTQNPRYLITVTGKKLTVTCSQNMNHEYMSWYRQDPGLGLRQIYYSMNVEVTDKGDVPEGYKVSRKEKRNFPLILESPSPNQTSLYFCASSSSGVRQLFFGSGTQLSVL.

The CDR3: CASSPIRGQGGEKLFF. In DNA form, the CDR3 reads TGTGCCAGCTCACCAATTCGCGGACAGGGAGGTGAAAAACTGTTTTTT. The rearrangement joins TRBV18 to TRBJ1-4; 8 nucleotides agree with TRBD1. The CDR3 extends over 16 amino acids. Per germline, CDR1 KGHSH and CDR2 LQKENI. V was clipped by 2 bases and J by 7 bases; unmatched bases: 9.

This chain links TRBV19 with TRBJ2-1, with 8 positions matching TRBD1. Germline V CDR1 and CDR2: LNHDA, SQIVND (reference sequence). The length of the CDR3 is 13 residues. V gave up 1 base and J gave up 15 bases; unmatched junction bases: 8. CDR3 loop: CASSIARDRSPFF. The CDR3 bases are TGTGCCAGTAGTATAGCACGGGACAGGAGTCCGTTCTTC.

J is TRBJ1-4 and V is TRBV27, with 8 bases lining up with TRBD1. Germline CDR1 reads MNHEY; CDR2 reads SMNVEV (reference sequence). This CDR3 is 16 amino acids long. With V trimmed by 10 bases and J by 4 bases, 14 bases remained unmatched. Written as DNA, the CDR3 is TGTGCCAACCAACCGGGGCAGGGGGCTAATAATGAAAAACTGTTTTTT. It translates to CANQPGQGANNEKLFF. Looking up the rest from reference TRBV27 and TRBJ1-4 gives the full variable domain: EAQVTQNPRYLITVTGKKLTVTCSQNMNHEYMSWYRQDPGLGLRQIYYSMNVEVTDKGDVPEGYKVSRKEKRNFPLILESPSPNQTSLYFCANQPGQGANNEKLFFGSGTQLSVL.

This sequence joins TRBV5-1 and TRBJ1-3, with D hard to call. The CDR3 is 14 residues long. The germline gives CDR1 SGHRS, CDR2 YFSETQ. Between the trimmed V and J ends, which lost 0 bases and 2 bases, there was a span of 6 bases. The CDR3 coding sequence is TGCGCCAGCAGCTTGGACACTACTGGAAACACCATATATTTT. It codes for CASSLDTTGNTIYF.